The 7 T cell receptor beta chains presented below share a single source sample, sequenced in a study of T cell repertoires in cytomegalovirus infection (dated by TCRdb to about 2019). These receptors are not linked to any known antigen. The reads were generated on an Illumina HiSeq 1500. The public sequencing data were trimmed at Q25 with fastp and processed into clonotypes with MiXCR by TCRdb, which kept only in-frame beta chains. For every CDR3 protein sequence, its rows merge into one entry that carries the most common genes and DNA. For this sample the table gives 650,000 to 900,000 distinct CDR3 sequences, of which roughly 28% were detected only once. Approximately 14% of the sample is in the top ten clones. Sample treatment or condition, as interpreted from the label and publication: in vitro stimulation with specific CMV peptide epitopes to enrich CMV-specific T cells. Sequencing used cultured CD8+ T cells from PBMCs, obtained from culture after CMV antigen stimulation. Every receptor here comes from a human donor in good health (CMV status not recorded). Some clones in this sample may be carry-over from other donors' samples.

This clonotype was counted only a few times. The chain uses TRBV2 and TRBJ1-4, with D unclear. Germline assignment: CDR1 SNHLY and CDR2 FYNNEI. V lost 0 bases and J lost 4, with 15 bases in between. The CDR3 covers 17 residues. The CDR3 nucleotides are TGTGCCAGCAGTGAAGCGCTTCCACAGCGAATTAATGAAAAACTGTTTTTT. Its protein is CASSEALPQRINEKLFF.

This clonotype was counted at least ten times. The V gene is TRBV7-8, the J gene TRBJ1-5, with D possibly TRBD1 on 5 matching bases. V lost 3 bases and J lost 5, with 11 bases in between. Germline V gene sequence: CDR1 SGHVS, CDR2 FQNEAQ. The CDR3 runs 14 residues. The CDR3: CASSLGDGDQPQHF. The CDR3 DNA is TGTGCCAGCAGCTTGGGGGACGGCGATCAGCCCCAGCATTTT.

In its sample, this clonotype was seen a few times. The chain is built from TRBV7-9 and TRBJ2-1; D remains ambiguous. This CDR3 is 14 amino acids long. Deletions cut 6 bases from V and 8 bases from J, with 17 bases between. Germline CDR1 is SEHNR and CDR2 is FQNEAQ (reference sequence). The CDR3 sequence is CASRAARYLDEQFF. DNA for the CDR3: TGTGCCAGCAGGGCAGCACGATACCTTGATGAGCAGTTCTTC.

This clonotype occurred a few times. One end of the junction fails to match germline, which may point to a read error. V usage is TRBV4-1 and J usage is TRBJ2-3, with 7 bases identical to TRBD1. CDR3 length: 16 amino acids. Looked up from germline, CDR1 is MGHRA and CDR2 is YSYEKL. CDR3 region: CASSQEFLPGTETQYF. The CDR3, as DNA: TGCGCCAGCAGCCAAGAATTTCTTCCGGGGACAGAAACGCAGTATTTT.

This clonotype was detected a few times. The V and J genes are TRBV12-3 or TRBV12-4 and TRBJ1-5; maybe TRBD1 (6 bases). The CDR3 contains 14 residues. V was cut by 6 bases and J by 7 bases, with 16 bases left in between. The CDR3 DNA is TGTGCCAGCAGAAAACAGGGATCCGGACAGCCCCAGCATTTT. Amino acids: CASRKQGSGQPQHF.

The chain has TRBV6-2 or TRBV6-3 and TRBJ2-1; TRBD2 is a possible D gene (5 bases). The CDR3 is made up of 17 amino acids. V gave up 2 bases and J gave up 9 bases, with 23 bases separating them. Germline CDR1 MNHEY, CDR2 SVGEGT. CDR3 amino acids: CASSYPLPLLRDGEQFF. CDR3 nucleotide sequence: TGTGCCAGCAGTTACCCTCTCCCCCTTCTACGGGATGGTGAGCAGTTCTTC.

Ten or more counts support this clonotype. The rearrangement joins TRBV7-2 to TRBJ2-5; D call uncertain. The germline gives CDR1 SGHTA, CDR2 FQGNSA. CDR3 length: 14 residues. V dropped 1 base and J dropped 5 bases, with 11 bases sitting between them. CDR3 residues: CASSLVVDSETQYF. CDR3 sequence (DNA): TGTGCCAGCAGCTTAGTCGTGGATAGCGAGACCCAGTACTTC.